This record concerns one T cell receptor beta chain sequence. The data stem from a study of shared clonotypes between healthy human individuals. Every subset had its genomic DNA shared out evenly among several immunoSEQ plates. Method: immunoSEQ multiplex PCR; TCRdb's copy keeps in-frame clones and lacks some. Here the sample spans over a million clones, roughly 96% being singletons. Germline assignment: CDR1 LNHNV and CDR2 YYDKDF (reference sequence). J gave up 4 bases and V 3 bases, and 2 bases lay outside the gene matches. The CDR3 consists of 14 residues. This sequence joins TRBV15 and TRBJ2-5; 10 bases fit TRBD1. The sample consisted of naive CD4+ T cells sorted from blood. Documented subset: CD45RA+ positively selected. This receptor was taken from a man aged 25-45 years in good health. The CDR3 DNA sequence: TGTGCCACCAGCAGCCGGACAGGGGGAGAGACCCAGTACTTC. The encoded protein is CATSSRTGGETQYF.